This T cell receptor beta chain was captured in a study of blood T cell repertoires in COVID-19 (dated by TCRdb to the early 2020s). Background for the entire study: The collaborator samples originated in the United States, Italy and Spain and spanned the acute and convalescent phases of COVID-19. The material from the prospective study consisted of cDNA or gDNA derived from T cells, B-cell-depleted T cells, or PBMCs. The dataset comprised deeply sampled blood TCRbeta repertoires from subjects exposed to, actively infected with, or recovered from COVID-19. A freely available public database, intended as a resource for researchers studying the immune response to SARS-CoV-2, is where the repertoires were released. The samples were drawn from two sources: the first 160 participants of the ongoing ImmuneRACE study, and 1,000 to 1,500 subjects contributed by 6 global collaborators. A de-identified subject ID, COVID-19 status, age in years and sex were almost always included in the sample metadata. Where available, HLA class I and class II types were obtained from metadata supplied by the sample provider rather than from assay-based typing.

One collaborating source in Seattle enrolled patients while the patients were actively infected and followed the patients over time throughout the course of disease. The collaborating institutions used their own protocols to collect whole blood in K2EDTA tubes. Collaborator samples were shipped for TCRbeta analysis as frozen whole blood, isolated PBMCs, or DNA extracted from either sample type. Study-wide findings and limitations: The quantity of clinical and demographic metadata differed by source and by participant and was supplied without curation.

Reading from cysteine to phenylalanine, the CDR3 counts 16 amino acids. Left in the record is the CDR3 DNA by itself, 48 bases read in frame from the first base. V is pared back by 2 bases and J by 10 bases, with 20 bases lying between the germline termini. The germline V gene encodes CDR1 SGHTA and CDR2 FQGNSA. With respect to this clone: Its antigen remains undetermined. No qualities accompany the bases; no much larger clone lies one base away.

TCRbeta CDR3 regions were amplified from genomic DNA using the immunoSEQ Assay, a bias-controlled multiplex PCR. In the source study's methods: Within the assay, amplification of reference gene primers was used to estimate how many nucleated cells each sample contained. Sequence reads were collapsed and filtered to measure the absolute abundance of every unique TCRbeta CDR3 rearrangement. For each sample, productive Simpson clonality was calculated as the square root of Simpson's diversity index over productive rearrangements. TCRdb re-hosts the immuneACCESS table, in-frame sequences only. Its copies lack some clones; in the studies checked, an unresolved V gene accounts for under half of them, and the cause for the rest is not known. The DNA was the basis for D and trimming; V, J and clone size are from that table. This sample lists over 150,000 clones; roughly 80% were detected once. The ten top clones hold around 12% of the sample.

The receptor's source is a woman of 80 years or more with COVID-19, enrolled during active disease. Sequencing was done on a sample of peripheral blood. The rearranged segments are TRBV7-2 and TRBJ1-4; a tentative D call is TRBD1 (5 bases match). The CDR3 here reads CASSLRGTREGVKLFF. In nucleotide form, the sequence is TGTGCCAGCAGCTTAAGGGGCACCAGGGAGGGTGTAAAACTGTTTTTT.